These 17 T cell receptor beta chains were sequenced from one sample in a study of T cells in localized non-small cell lung cancer. TCRdb's copy holds only in-frame clones and misses some; the assay was immunoSEQ multiplex PCR. The sample lists about 2,800 clones, 24% occurring once. The source was lung tumor tissue, collected before any cancer treatment. The receptors come from a man aged 35-75 years with stage I squamous cell lung carcinoma.

This clone occurred a few times. The chain combines TRBV27 with TRBJ1-5, with D unresolved. Germline lookup yields CDR1 MNHEY and CDR2 SMNVEV (reference sequence). The CDR3 consists of 13 residues. With 5 bases removed from V and 2 bases from J, the gap between germline ends came to 7 bases. CDR3 DNA sequence: TGTGCCAGCAGTAATACAGGCAATCAGCCCCAGCATTTT. Its protein product is CASSNTGNQPQHF.

This clone appeared a few times. The chain has TRBV28 and TRBJ1-3, with a weak D call TRBD1 (5 bases). The CDR3 runs 15 residues. Per germline, CDR1 MDHEN and CDR2 SYDVKM. V lost 3 bases to trimming and J lost 5 bases, with 14 bases between them. The CDR3 protein is CASSFLREGRNTIYF. The CDR3 DNA sequence: TGTGCCAGCAGTTTTCTCAGGGAGGGAAGAAACACCATATATTTT.

The rearrangement links TRBV28 to TRBJ1-6; TRBD1 agrees at 11 bases. Trimming at V came to 3 bases and at J to 9 bases, leaving 7 bases not matched to a gene. The germline V gene has CDR1 MDHEN and CDR2 SYDVKM. The CDR3 has 16 residues. CDR3 nucleotide sequence: TGTGCCAGCAGTTTGGGACAGGGGGTAGCGGGTTCACCCCTCCACTTT. Translation gives CASSLGQGVAGSPLHF. Full variable domain (rest looked up from reference TRBV28 and TRBJ1-6): DVKVTQSSRYLVKRTGEKVFLECVQDMDHENMFWYRQDPGLGLRLIYFSYDVKMKEKGDIPEGYSVSREKKERFSLILESASTNQTSMYLCASSLGQGVAGSPLHFGNGTRLTVT.

This clone is labeled as medium-sized. The chain recombines TRBV6-8 with TRBJ2-1, with D unclear. V lost 4 bases, J lost 1 base, and 14 bases lay in between. Germline CDR1 and CDR2: MNHGY and SAAAGT. There are 16 residues in the CDR3. The CDR3 reads CASSLPNRLSYNEQFF. CDR3 in DNA: TGTGCCAGCAGTTTACCTAACCGGTTGTCCTACAATGAGCAGTTCTTC.

The genes are TRBV11-3 and TRBJ1-6; 9 nucleotides align to TRBD1. The CDR3 sequence is 14 residues long. Trimming cost V 4 bases and J 9 bases; bases outside gene matches: 4. Germline CDR1 SGHNT, CDR2 YENEEA. CDR3 in amino acids: CASSSGQGTSPLHF. CDR3 DNA: TGTGCCAGCAGCTCTGGACAGGGGACTTCACCCCTCCACTTT.

In DNA form, the CDR3 reads TGTGCCAGCTCACCACCTGGACAGGGAGGCGGCTACACCTTC. It translates to CASSPPGQGGGYTF. The chain has TRBV18 and TRBJ1-2; 8 nucleotides match TRBD1. CDR1 KGHSH and CDR2 LQKENI come from the germline V gene. Losses at the gene ends were 0 bases for V and 8 bases for J; bases not matched to a gene: 5. The CDR3 is 14 residues long. Combining the CDR3 with reference TRBV18 and TRBJ1-2 gives the whole variable domain NAGVMQNPRHLVRRRGQEARLRCSPMKGHSHVYWYRQLPEEGLKFMVYLQKENIIDESGMPKERFSAEFPKEGPSILRIQQVVRGDSAAYFCASSPPGQGGGYTFGSGTRLTVV.

The genes are TRBV19 and TRBJ2-7, with 8 bases matching TRBD1. Germline loops: CDR1 LNHDA, CDR2 SQIVND (reference sequence). V shed 6 bases, J shed 3 bases, and the junction held 10 bases outside the gene matches. The CDR3 consists of 15 residues. Written as DNA, the CDR3 is TGTGCCAGTAGAAGGACAGGGATAGGTAACTACGAGCAGTACTTC. It translates to CASRRTGIGNYEQYF.

This clone was counted between two and nine times. This chain joins TRBV6-8 and TRBJ1-5; D perhaps matches TRBD1 (6 bases). The CDR3 runs 16 residues. With 5 bases removed from V and 0 bases from J, the gap between germline ends came to 14 bases. Looked up from germline, CDR1 is MNHGY and CDR2 is SAAAGT. CDR3 nucleotide sequence: TGTGCCAGCAGTGATATACAGGGTGGTAGCAATCAGCCCCAGCATTTT. Translation gives CASSDIQGGSNQPQHF.

The genes are TRBV19 and TRBJ2-1, with 13 bases lining up with TRBD2. V lost 4 bases, J lost 9 bases, and 6 bases stayed unmatched. Germline assignment: CDR1 LNHDA and CDR2 SQIVND (reference sequence). This CDR3 spans 15 amino acids. DNA for the CDR3: TGTGCCAGTAGTACCGGAACTAGCGGGGGGGGTGAGCAGTTCTTC. Protein sequence: CASSTGTSGGGEQFF.

Within the sample, this clone is hyperexpanded. The chain combines TRBV11-3 with TRBJ1-3; TRBD1 aligns across 8 bases. J gave up 7 bases and V 4 bases, and 9 bases lay outside the gene matches. CDR1 is SGHNT and CDR2 is YENEEA in the germline V gene. This CDR3 has 15 residues. The CDR3 sequence: CASSYTQGEKNTIYF. The CDR3 region has the DNA TGTGCCAGCAGCTACACACAGGGGGAGAAGAACACCATATATTTT. The full variable domain, its missing parts supplied by reference TRBV11-3 and TRBJ1-3, is EAGVVQSPRYKIIEKKQPVAFWCNPISGHNTLYWYLQNLGQGPELLIRYENEEAVDDSQLPKDRFSAERLKGVDSTLKIQPAELGDSAVYLCASSYTQGEKNTIYFGEGSWLTVV.

In this sample, this clone is medium-sized. This rearrangement joins TRBV6-8 to TRBJ2-7; 7 nucleotides match TRBD2. This CDR3 spans 15 amino acids. With V trimmed by 5 bases and J by 3 bases, 10 bases remained unmatched. Germline lookup yields CDR1 MNHGY and CDR2 SAAAGT. Here the CDR3 DNA reads TGTGCCAGCAGTCTTGGAGGGAGGGCGAGCTACGAGCAGTACTTC. It encodes CASSLGGRASYEQYF.

The chain is built from TRBV29-1 and TRBJ2-5; 9 bases align to TRBD2. This CDR3 has 15 amino acids. After removal of 3 bases from V and 2 bases from J, the junction contained 7 bases not matched to a gene. Germline lookup yields CDR1 SQVTM and CDR2 ANQGSEA. CDR3 sequence reads: CSVDGLAGTQETQYF. The CDR3 nucleotides are TGCAGCGTTGATGGGCTAGCGGGGACTCAAGAGACCCAGTACTTC.

This clone was seen only a few times. The chain recombines TRBV9 with TRBJ2-3; D is possibly TRBD1 or TRBD2 (5 bases each). This CDR3 region has 16 residues. Looked up from germline, CDR1 is SGDLS and CDR2 is YYNGEE. V was trimmed by 4 bases and J by 4 bases, leaving 19 bases between them. CDR3 bases: TGTGCCAGCAGCAAGAAGCCTCGGGACGGATCAGATACGCAGTATTTT. Translation gives CASSKKPRDGSDTQYF.

This chain connects TRBV15 to TRBJ2-3, with 12 bases identical to TRBD2. The germline gives CDR1 LNHNV, CDR2 YYDKDF (reference sequence). This CDR3 is 17 amino acids long. V lost 2 bases, J lost 2 bases, and 5 bases stayed unmatched. CDR3 amino acids: CATSRPGLAGITDTQYF. CDR3 coding DNA: TGTGCCACCAGCAGACCAGGACTAGCGGGGATCACAGATACGCAGTATTTT.

The V and J genes are TRBV19 and TRBJ2-2, with D perhaps TRBD1 (6 bases). V was clipped by 4 bases and J by 7 bases, with 22 bases between them. Germline V gives CDR1 LNHDA, CDR2 SQIVND (reference sequence). The CDR3 has 17 residues. CDR3 region: CASSTRPTGYYNGELFF. DNA for the CDR3: TGTGCCAGTAGTACAAGGCCAACAGGGTACTATAACGGGGAGCTGTTTTTT.

The V call is TRBV28, the J call TRBJ1-1; D is possibly TRBD1 (5 bases). V lost 7 bases and J 8 bases, leaving 20 bases between the germline ends. The CDR3 loop spans 14 amino acids. CDR1 is MDHEN, CDR2 SYDVKM, per germline. This chain's CDR3 is CASTTSSEGHEAFF. The CDR3 region has the DNA TGTGCCAGCACCACTTCCTCAGAGGGGCACGAAGCTTTCTTT.

This sequence joins TRBV1 and TRBJ2-2; the table's TRBD1 call for D was not verified on the DNA. TRBV1 is classified as a pseudogene. CDR3 length: 15 amino acids. The CDR3, as DNA: TGCGCCAGCAAATTAGACAGGGGAAATACCGGGGAGCTGTTTTTT. Its translation: CASKLDRGNTGELFF.